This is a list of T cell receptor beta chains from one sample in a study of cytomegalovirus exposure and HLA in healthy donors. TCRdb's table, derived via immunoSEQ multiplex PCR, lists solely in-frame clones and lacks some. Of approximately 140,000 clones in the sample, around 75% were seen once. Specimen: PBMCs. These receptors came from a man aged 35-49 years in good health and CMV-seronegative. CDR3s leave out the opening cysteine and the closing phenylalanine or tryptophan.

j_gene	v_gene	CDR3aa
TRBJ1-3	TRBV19	ASSLISTSSGNTIY
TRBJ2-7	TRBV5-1	ASSFDPPGQNYYEQY
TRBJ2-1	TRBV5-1	ASSPGRNSWDEQF
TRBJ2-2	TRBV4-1	ASRTGSGELF
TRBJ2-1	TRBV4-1	ASSLRQGNEQF
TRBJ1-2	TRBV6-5	ASSDSGIYGYT
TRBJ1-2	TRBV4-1	ASSQGGNTGVGGYT
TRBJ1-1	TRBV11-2	ASSSRGTGTNTEAF
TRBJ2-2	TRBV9	ASSSQIGASTGELF
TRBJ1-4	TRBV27	ASSATGLFYEKLF
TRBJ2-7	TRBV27	ASSRLPGQGTYEQY
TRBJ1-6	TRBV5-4	ASSLDSLRASPLH
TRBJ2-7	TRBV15	ATSREVGLLFIYEQY
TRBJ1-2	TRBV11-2	ASSPVQIYYGYT
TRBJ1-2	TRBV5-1	ASSLTGTVADGYT
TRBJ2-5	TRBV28	ASSFITGEETQY